Listed here are 31 T cell receptor beta chains from one sample, sequenced in a study of T-cell memory formation after mild COVID-19. TCRdb fed the 5' RACE reads into MiXCR, producing one record per CDR3 protein. The sample holds under 250,000 distinct CDR3 sequences; around 9.1% are singletons and the top ten take 3.5%. The sequenced sample consisted of PBMCs or a T cell subset sorted from them (not recorded which). Receptors were obtained from a man aged 18 to 29 who had mild COVID-19 (a few samples of this study predate the infection). Cell type and time point are not known.

This clonotype showed up many times. The chain has TRBV6-5 and TRBJ1-1, with 9 bases matching TRBD1. Trimming at V came to 2 bases and at J to 11 bases, leaving 9 bases not matched to a gene. CDR3 length: 14 residues. Germline V gene sequence: CDR1 MNHEY, CDR2 SVGAGI. CDR3: CASSYQGQGSRAFF. The DNA for the CDR3 is TGTGCCAGCAGTTACCAGGGACAGGGTTCTAGGGCTTTCTTT.

The chain joins TRBV25-1 to TRBJ1-2; D gene ambiguous. Germline assignment: CDR1 MGHDK and CDR2 SYGVNS. V was trimmed by 1 base and J by 8 bases, leaving 8 bases between them. The length of the CDR3 is 12 residues. CDR3 in DNA: TGTGCCAGCAGTGAATCCGTGGGCGGCTACACCTTC. Its protein is CASSESVGGYTF.

The chain uses TRBV6-1 and TRBJ1-6; 9 positions match TRBD1. CDR1 and CDR2 (germline): MNHNS, SASEGT. Germline trimming cut 1 base from V and 12 bases from J; bases unmatched to any gene: 4. The CDR3 totals 14 residues. The DNA for the CDR3 is TGTGCCAGCAGTGAAGGGGGGACAGGGCAACCCCTCCACTTT. Residues: CASSEGGTGQPLHF.

This clonotype was detected many times. V is TRBV5-1 and J is TRBJ2-1; 9 positions agree with TRBD2. The length of the CDR3 is 15 residues. J was trimmed by 5 bases and V by 3 bases; bases with no gene match: 6. Germline CDR1 and CDR2: SGHRS and YFSETQ. Here the CDR3 reads CASSSGGGAHNEQFF. DNA of the CDR3: TGCGCCAGCAGCTCCGGCGGGGGGGCTCACAATGAGCAGTTCTTC.

This clonotype was counted a few times. The chain couples TRBV6-2 or TRBV6-3 to TRBJ2-5; D is uncertain. CDR3 length equals 11 residues. V was cut by 7 bases and J by 5 bases, with 8 bases left in between. CDR1 and CDR2 (germline): MNHEY, SVGEGT. The DNA of the CDR3 is TGTGCCAGCATCCTGGGGGAGACCCAGTACTTC. It encodes CASILGETQYF.

This clonotype showed up many times. The chain couples TRBV5-1 to TRBJ2-2; the D gene is possibly TRBD1 (5 bases). Germline lookup yields CDR1 SGHRS and CDR2 YFSETQ. The CDR3 contains 12 residues. V lost 4 bases, J lost 6 bases, and 7 bases lay in between. CDR3 region: CASSLQAGELFF. In nucleotides, the CDR3 is TGCGCCAGCAGCCTACAGGCCGGGGAGCTGTTTTTT.

V is TRBV6-6 and J is TRBJ2-7; 8 bases map to TRBD1. CDR3 length: 14 amino acids. The germline CDR1 and CDR2 sequences are MNHNY and SVGAGI (reference sequence). After removal of 5 bases from V and 1 base from J, the junction contained 4 bases not matched to a gene. The CDR3 nucleotides are TGTGCCAGCAGTGGACAGGGTAGGTCCTACGAGCAGTACGTC. Residues: CASSGQGRSYEQYV.

The table lists this clonotype with a few counts. The genes are TRBV5-5 and TRBJ1-2, with 9 positions matching TRBD1. Per germline, CDR1 SGHKS and CDR2 YYEKEE (reference sequence). V was clipped by 0 bases and J by 5 bases; unmatched bases: 5. There are 15 residues in the CDR3. CDR3 residues: CASSLGGQGAYGYTF. CDR3 nucleotide sequence: TGTGCCAGCAGCTTGGGGGGACAGGGAGCGTATGGCTACACCTTC. Full variable domain (rest looked up from reference TRBV5-5 and TRBJ1-2): DAGVTQSPTHLIKTRGQQVTLRCSPISGHKSVSWYQQVLGQGPQFIFQYYEKEERGRGNFPDRFSARQFPNYSSELNVNALLLGDSALYLCASSLGGQGAYGYTFGSGTRLTVV.

The rearrangement links TRBV4-2 to TRBJ1-1; D might be TRBD1 (5 bases). Trimming took 1 base from V and 1 from J, leaving 13 bases between them. The germline V gene has CDR1 LGHNA and CDR2 YNFKEQ. The CDR3 has 16 amino acids. CDR3 DNA: TGTGCCAGCAGCCAAGTTGTTTTTAGGGGGAACACTGAAGCTTTCTTT. Its translation: CASSQVVFRGNTEAFF.

This clonotype has only a few counts. The V and J genes are TRBV29-1 and TRBJ2-6; D uncertain. The germline V gene encodes CDR1 SQVTM and CDR2 ANQGSEA. CDR3 length: 14 residues. The germline V and J ends were trimmed by 1 base and 0 bases, with 4 bases remaining between them. The chain's CDR3 is CSVEAYSGANVLTF. DNA of the CDR3: TGCAGCGTTGAAGCCTACTCTGGGGCCAACGTCCTGACTTTC.

This clonotype was counted at least ten times. The V call is TRBV2, the J call TRBJ2-3; D gene uncertain. The V end was cut by 5 bases, the J end by 0 bases, with 18 bases between. The CDR3 covers 17 residues. The germline gives CDR1 SNHLY, CDR2 FYNNEI. Written as DNA, the CDR3 is TGTGCCAGCAGTCCCTTTATCGAAGTATTGAGCACAGATACGCAGTATTTT. Residues: CASSPFIEVLSTDTQYF.

The chain carries TRBV7-2 and TRBJ1-5; D is ambiguous. Looked up from germline, CDR1 is SGHTA and CDR2 is FQGNSA. Between the trimmed V and J ends, which lost 3 bases and 5 bases, there was a span of 8 bases. The CDR3 totals 13 residues. This CDR3 is CASSFDQYQPQHF. CDR3 nucleotide sequence: TGTGCCAGCAGCTTTGACCAGTATCAGCCCCAGCATTTT.

This clonotype was found many times. This rearrangement joins TRBV5-1 to TRBJ2-3; 10 nucleotides line up with TRBD2. This CDR3 has 17 amino acids. Trimming removed 7 bases from V and 6 bases from J; junction bases left unmatched: 17. Per germline, CDR1 SGHRS and CDR2 YFSETQ. CDR3 in DNA: TGCGCCAGCCTTTCAACTCCCCTAGCGGGGGCAGCGGATACGCAGTATTTT. It is translated as CASLSTPLAGAADTQYF.

The chain couples TRBV6-5 to TRBJ2-7; possibly TRBD1 for D (6 bases). Trimming pared 2 bases from V and 5 bases from J, leaving 19 bases between. Germline values: CDR1 MNHEY, CDR2 SVGAGI. CDR3 length: 16 amino acids. The CDR3 sequence is CASSYDGRGTKDEQYF. The CDR3 coding sequence is TGTGCCAGCAGTTACGATGGCAGGGGCACAAAGGACGAGCAGTACTTC.

This clonotype has a handful of counts. This sequence joins TRBV6-2 or TRBV6-3 and TRBJ2-4, with TRBD1 as a possible D gene (6 bases). CDR1 is MNHEY, CDR2 SVGEGT, per germline. This CDR3 has 13 residues. The V gene lost 7 bases and the J gene lost 8 bases, with 15 bases spanning the gap. The CDR3 loop is CASKKQGLDIQYF. The CDR3 region has the DNA TGTGCCAGCAAAAAACAGGGATTGGACATTCAGTACTTC.

This clonotype was detected only once. A clone one base away is much larger, so this may be a read error. J is TRBJ2-5 and V is TRBV3-1; D call uncertain. Germline CDR1 LGHDT, CDR2 YNNKEL (reference sequence). The CDR3 has 14 amino acids. CDR3 sequence (DNA): TGTGCCAGCAGCCAAGGTGAAGGGCGAGAGGCCCAGTACTTC. It is translated as CASSQGEGREAQYF.

This clonotype was detected ten times or more. V is TRBV5-5 and J is TRBJ2-7; the match to TRBD1 covers 11 bases. After removal of 3 bases from V and 5 bases from J, the junction contained 4 bases not matched to a gene. CDR3 size: 14 residues. The V gene's germline CDR1 is SGHKS and CDR2 YYEKEE (reference sequence). DNA of the CDR3: TGTGCCAGCAGCTGGACAGGGGGCGGGCACGAGCAGTACTTC. This sequence encodes CASSWTGGGHEQYF.

Concerning this clonotype: It is unclear where the CDR3 begins or ends on the DNA, so no DNA is shown, and the CDR3 is as TCRdb lists it. The rearrangement joins TRBV9 to TRBJ2-2; the table's D call, TRBD1, was not checked against the DNA. The CDR3 is 15 residues long, ends included. Germline V lookup: CDR1 SGDLS, CDR2 YYNGEE. CDR3 loop: CPAVGQGVLSGSCFF.

In its sample, this clonotype was seen many times. The chain employs TRBV5-1 and TRBJ2-2; 7 nucleotides agree with TRBD2. Trimming at V came to 3 bases and at J to 0 bases, leaving 2 bases not matched to a gene. Germline CDR1 SGHRS, CDR2 YFSETQ. CDR3 length equals 15 residues. In DNA, the CDR3 is TGCGCCAGCAGCTACGGACTAGCGAACACCGGGGAGCTGTTTTTT. Translated: CASSYGLANTGELFF.

This clonotype was recorded at least ten times. The chain uses TRBV7-9 and TRBJ2-1, with TRBD2 matching over 7 bases. Germline V lookup: CDR1 SEHNR, CDR2 FQNEAQ (reference sequence). This CDR3 has 15 amino acids. Losses at the gene ends were 5 bases for V and 1 base for J; bases not matched to a gene: 5. CDR3 DNA: TGTGCCAGCAGCCCCTGGGGGGGGTCCTACAATGAGCAGTTCTTC. It encodes CASSPWGGSYNEQFF.

The table lists this clonotype with a few counts. The chain recombines TRBV5-1 with TRBJ2-3; D is unresolved. Trimming left V 4 bases short and J 8 bases short, with 14 bases between. Germline V gives CDR1 SGHRS, CDR2 YFSETQ. The CDR3 runs to 13 residues. CDR3 sequence reads: CASSPDTSSTQYF. The CDR3 DNA follows: TGCGCCAGCAGCCCAGACACCTCTAGTACGCAGTATTTT. Variable domain in full (rest from reference TRBV5-1 and TRBJ2-3): KAGVTQTPRYLIKTRGQQVTLSCSPISGHRSVSWYQQTPGQGLQFLFEYFSETQRNKGNFPGRFSGRQFSNSRSEMNVSTLELGDSALYLCASSPDTSSTQYFGPGTRLTVL.

The V gene is TRBV6-6, the J gene TRBJ1-2; 10 nucleotides agree with TRBD1. The germline CDR1 and CDR2 sequences are MNHNY and SVGAGI (reference sequence). V trimming: 7 bases; J trimming: 2 bases; junction bases outside the gene matches: 4. The CDR3 length is 14 residues. The CDR3 sequence is CASNLDRGNYGYTF. CDR3 in DNA: TGTGCCAGCAACTTGGACAGGGGGAACTATGGCTACACCTTC.

This clonotype was counted a few times. The chain carries TRBV6-1 and TRBJ2-2, with D tentatively TRBD2 (5 bases). CDR1 and CDR2 (germline): MNHNS, SASEGT. V was clipped by 1 base and J by 5 bases, with 17 bases between them. The CDR3 covers 17 residues. CDR3 region: CASSEDPSGKRTGELFF. In DNA form, the CDR3 reads TGTGCCAGCAGTGAAGACCCTTCGGGGAAGCGGACCGGGGAGCTGTTTTTT.

V usage is TRBV7-2 and J usage is TRBJ1-5; unclear D gene. There are 13 residues in the CDR3. Germline V lookup: CDR1 SGHTA, CDR2 FQGNSA. Trimming left V 5 bases short and J 3 bases short, with 8 bases between. The CDR3 nucleotides read TGTGCCAGCAGCCGAGTACACAATCAGCCCCAGCATTTT. It specifies CASSRVHNQPQHF.

This rearrangement joins TRBV10-3 to TRBJ2-7; no clear D. Deletions cut 5 bases from V and 2 bases from J, with 7 bases between. Germline loops: CDR1 ENHRY, CDR2 SYGVKD. The CDR3 is made up of 12 amino acids. The chain's CDR3 is CAISSTAYEQYF. CDR3 DNA sequence: TGTGCCATCAGTTCCACCGCCTACGAGCAGTACTTC.

This clonotype was seen a few times. The DNA of the CDR3 is TGCGCCAGCAGCCTGGGTGGGGAGGGGAATGAGCAGTTCTTC. Its protein product is CASSLGGEGNEQFF. V and J are TRBV5-1 and TRBJ2-1; 7 bases map to TRBD2. CDR1 and CDR2 (germline): SGHRS, YFSETQ. The V and J ends lost 4 bases and 7 bases, in that order; junction bases with no gene match: 8. The CDR3 contains 14 residues. Combining the CDR3 with reference TRBV5-1 and TRBJ2-1 gives the whole variable domain KAGVTQTPRYLIKTRGQQVTLSCSPISGHRSVSWYQQTPGQGLQFLFEYFSETQRNKGNFPGRFSGRQFSNSRSEMNVSTLELGDSALYLCASSLGGEGNEQFFGPGTRLTVL.

V gene TRBV6-4 combines with J gene TRBJ1-4; the D is unclear. CDR1 and CDR2 from the germline V gene are MRHNA and SNTAGT. V dropped 5 bases and J dropped 4 bases, with 17 bases sitting between them. The CDR3 runs to 16 residues. CDR3 loop: CASSPSRPGYNEKLFF. The CDR3 bases are TGTGCCAGCAGTCCCTCCCGTCCTGGATATAATGAAAAACTGTTTTTT.

The gene calls are TRBV2 and TRBJ1-6; D is unresolved. CDR3 size: 11 residues. Trimming shortened V by 8 bases and J by 12 bases, and 11 bases separated the two germline ends. Germline CDR1 is SNHLY and CDR2 is FYNNEI. The CDR3 nucleotides read TGTGCCAGCGGGCCGAATGTACCCCTCCACTTT. It translates to CASGPNVPLHF. Combining the CDR3 with reference TRBV2 and TRBJ1-6 gives the whole variable domain EPEVTQTPSHQVTQMGQEVILRCVPISNHLYFYWYRQILGQKVEFLVSFYNNEISEKSEIFDDQFSVERPDGSNFTLKIRSTKLEDSAMYFCASGPNVPLHFGNGTRLTVT.

The chain carries TRBV12-3 or TRBV12-4 and TRBJ1-1; 7 bases align to TRBD1. The CDR3 is made up of 14 amino acids. Trimming took 7 bases from V and 6 from J; bases not matched to a gene: 11. The CDR3 sequence is CASKLTGSGPEAFF. The CDR3 coding sequence is TGTGCCAGCAAGCTGACAGGGTCTGGCCCTGAAGCTTTCTTT.

This chain links TRBV7-8 with TRBJ2-5; 7 bases align to TRBD2. Losses at the gene ends were 3 bases for V and 5 bases for J; bases not matched to a gene: 6. This CDR3 is 14 amino acids long. CDR1 and CDR2 from the germline V gene are SGHVS and FQNEAQ. The CDR3 nucleotides read TGTGCCAGCAGCTTGGCGGGGGTAAGGGAGACCCAGTACTTC. It yields the protein CASSLAGVRETQYF.

The chain recombines TRBV6-5 with TRBJ2-7; 8 bases match TRBD2. J was trimmed by 2 bases and V by 6 bases; bases with no gene match: 9. Per the germline V gene, CDR1 is MNHEY and CDR2 is SVGAGI. This CDR3 has 15 amino acids. CDR3 DNA: TGTGCCAGCAGCCGGCGGGGGGCGCATGCCTACGAGCAGTACGTC. This codes for CASSRRGAHAYEQYV.